The text below deals with one T cell receptor (beta chain). Unmatched junction bases numbered 15, after V lost 4 bases and J lost 4 bases. The germline CDR1 and CDR2 sequences are SQVTM and ANQGSEA. CDR3 length: 17 residues. This sample is drawn from a study of cytomegalovirus exposure and HLA in healthy donors. PCR amplification relied on 60 Vbeta primers (plus 13 Jbeta primers). TCRdb's table, derived via immunoSEQ multiplex PCR, lists solely in-frame clones and lacks some. The sample consists of a few hundred thousand clones, approximately 81% of them appearing once. This clonotype was sampled from a man aged 25-40 years in good health and CMV-seronegative. Input material: PBMCs. The J gene is TRBJ2-1, the V gene TRBV29-1; TRBD2 agrees at 8 bases. CDR3 nucleotides: TGCAGCGTTGGAGGGGGTGTGATAGCGGGGACATACAATGAGCAGTTCTTC. Its protein is CSVGGGVIAGTYNEQFF.